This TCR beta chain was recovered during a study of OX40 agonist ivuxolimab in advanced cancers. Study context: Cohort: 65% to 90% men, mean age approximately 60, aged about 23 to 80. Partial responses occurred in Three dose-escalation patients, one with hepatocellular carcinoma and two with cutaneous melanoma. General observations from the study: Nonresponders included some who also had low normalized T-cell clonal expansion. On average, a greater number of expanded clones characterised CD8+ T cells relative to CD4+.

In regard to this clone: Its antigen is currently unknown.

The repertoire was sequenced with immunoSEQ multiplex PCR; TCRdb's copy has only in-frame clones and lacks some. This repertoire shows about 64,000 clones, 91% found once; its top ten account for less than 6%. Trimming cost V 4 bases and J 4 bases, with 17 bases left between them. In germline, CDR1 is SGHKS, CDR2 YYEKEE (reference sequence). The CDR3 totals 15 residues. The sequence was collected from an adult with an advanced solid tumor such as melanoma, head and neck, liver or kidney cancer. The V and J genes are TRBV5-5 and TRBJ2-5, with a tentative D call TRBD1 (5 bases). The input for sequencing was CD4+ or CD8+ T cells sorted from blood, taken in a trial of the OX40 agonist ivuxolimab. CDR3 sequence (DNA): TGTGCCAGCAGCCTGGGGCAGGGCCGGGTAGAGACCCAGTACTTC. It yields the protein CASSLGQGRVETQYF. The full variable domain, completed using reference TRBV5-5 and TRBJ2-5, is DAGVTQSPTHLIKTRGQQVTLRCSPISGHKSVSWYQQVLGQGPQFIFQYYEKEERGRGNFPDRFSARQFPNYSSELNVNALLLGDSALYLCASSLGQGRVETQYFGPGTRLLVL.